The entry below gives a single T cell receptor (beta chain) sequence along with its context. Its matching antigen is unknown. This specimen comes from a study of T-cell memory formation after mild COVID-19. Study in general: Clusters of TCRs were largely donor specific.

TCRdb processed the 5' RACE reads anew with MiXCR; each CDR3 protein has one entry. The sample has 560,000 or so distinct CDR3 sequences; roughly 17% are singletons. Study-level points and caveats: Day 15 to 85 contracting clones showed balanced CD4/CD8; later expanders leaned CD4+. CM and EM subsets held most contracting CD4+ clones; EMRA held CD8+ ones.

Sequences were obtained from PBMCs or a T cell subset sorted from them (not recorded which). The source of this sequence is an adult woman who had mild COVID-19 (a few samples of this study predate the infection). Cell type and time point are not known.

The DNA for the CDR3 is TGTGCCAGTACGGACAGGGTGGATCTGAACACTGAAGCTTTCTTT. Translating it yields CASTDRVDLNTEAFF. The chain carries TRBV2 and TRBJ1-1; 8 positions agree with TRBD1. This CDR3 spans 15 amino acids. With V trimmed by 9 bases and J by 0 bases, 9 bases remained unmatched. Germline CDR1 is SNHLY and CDR2 is FYNNEI.